The present T cell receptor beta chain was sequenced within a study of T-cell memory formation after mild COVID-19. Looking at the study overall: Clustering of TCRs was largely donor specific.

TCRdb processed the 5' RACE reads anew with MiXCR; each CDR3 protein has one entry. The sample holds fewer than 150,000 distinct CDR3 sequences; over 15% are singletons and the top ten take approximately 5.2%. In this sample, this clonotype turned up a few times. Specimen: PBMCs or a T cell subset sorted from them (not recorded which). The sequence came from a man younger than 30 who had mild COVID-19 (a few samples of this study predate the infection). Cell type and time point are not known.

The CDR3: CASSDRDRLEQYF. In nucleotides, the CDR3 is TGTGCCAGCAGCGACCGGGACAGACTCGAGCAGTACTTC. The chain combines TRBV12-3 or TRBV12-4 with TRBJ2-7; the match to TRBD1 covers 7 bases. J gave up 6 bases and V 6 bases, and 8 bases lay outside the gene matches. The CDR3 has 13 amino acids.